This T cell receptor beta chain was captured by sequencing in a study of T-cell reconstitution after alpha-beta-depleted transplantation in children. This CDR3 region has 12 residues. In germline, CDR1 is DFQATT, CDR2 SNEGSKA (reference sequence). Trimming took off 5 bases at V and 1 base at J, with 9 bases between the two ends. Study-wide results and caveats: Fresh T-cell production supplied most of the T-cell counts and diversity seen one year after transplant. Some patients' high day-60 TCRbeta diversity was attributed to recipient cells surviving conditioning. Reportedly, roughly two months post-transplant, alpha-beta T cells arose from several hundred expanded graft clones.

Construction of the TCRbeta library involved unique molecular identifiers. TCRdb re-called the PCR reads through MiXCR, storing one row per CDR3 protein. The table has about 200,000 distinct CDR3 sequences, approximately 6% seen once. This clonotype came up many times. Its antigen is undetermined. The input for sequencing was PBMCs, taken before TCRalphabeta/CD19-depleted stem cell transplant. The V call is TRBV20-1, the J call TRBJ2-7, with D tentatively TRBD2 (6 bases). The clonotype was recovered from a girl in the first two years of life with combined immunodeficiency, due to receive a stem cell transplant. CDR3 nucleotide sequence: TGCAGTGCTCCGGGACTTTCCTACGAGCAGTACTTC. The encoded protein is CSAPGLSYEQYF.